This record covers a single T cell receptor beta chain. This CDR3 has 11 amino acids. The V end lost 2 bases, the J end lost 11 bases, and 6 bases lay between the germline ends. Per germline, CDR1 SEHNR and CDR2 FQNEAQ (reference sequence). As originally analysed: Reference gene primer amplification gave estimated nucleated cell counts. Using immunoSEQ multiplex PCR, the repertoire was profiled, and TCRdb retains in-frame clones only, with some absent. V and J calls and clone size are those listed in that table; D and trimming were worked out from the DNA. The table records roughly 180,000 clones, approximately 80% of them present only once. This record belongs to a study of blood T cell repertoires in COVID-19. In the study overall: Collection of acute and convalescent COVID-19 samples took place in the United States, Italy and Spain. Sources were T cells, B-cell-depleted T cells, or PBMCs; the material itself was cDNA or gDNA.

The genes are TRBV7-9 and TRBJ2-2, with D unresolved. The TCR sequence derives from a woman between 45 and 60 years old with active or convalescent COVID-19. The sample consisted of peripheral blood. In DNA, the CDR3 is TGTGCCAGCAGCTTACAGACAGAGCTGTTTTTT. Its protein is CASSLQTELFF.